This TCR beta chain stems from a study of blood T cells in healthy people across ages. General study findings and limits: In older individuals, TCR beta diversity per million T cells was lower, falling roughly linearly with age.

PBMCs were isolated at a quantity of at least 6.5 million per sample. This clonotype was recorded many times. The target antigen is unknown. Germline V CDR1 and CDR2: SGHRS, YFSETQ. V was pared by 5 bases and J by 0 bases, with 14 bases between. CDR3 length: 15 amino acids. It was with a sample-barcoded 5' primer and a J-beta primer mix that a second PCR of roughly 7 to 12 cycles was run. TCRdb itself ran the 5' RACE reads through MiXCR, one entry per CDR3 protein. Altogether 800,000 to 1,000,000 distinct CDR3 sequences are present, about 48% being singletons, with the ten largest covering 13%. Sequenced sample: blood. The genes are TRBV5-1 and TRBJ1-2; weak D call: TRBD1 (6 bases). The source of this sequence is a man younger than 40 in good health. Here the CDR3 reads CASRNRDTANYGYTF. The CDR3 nucleotides read TGCGCCAGCAGGAACAGGGACACAGCTAACTATGGCTACACCTTC.